The rows below give T cell receptor beta chains drawn from one sample of a study of T-cell reconstitution after alpha-beta-depleted transplantation in children. TCRdb processed the PCR reads anew with MiXCR; each CDR3 protein has one entry. The data show approximately 650,000 distinct CDR3 sequences, about an eighth seen once. The sample was PBMCs, taken before TCRalphabeta/CD19-depleted stem cell transplant. Receptors were obtained from a girl aged 2 to 9 with congenital amegakaryocytic thrombocytopenia, due to receive a stem cell transplant. The CDR3 runs from the conserved cysteine through the conserved F or W. D genes are given only for firm matches. For some rows the clone size is stated as once, few or many, or as a class when expanded; others skip it.

TRBJ2-2 TRBD1 TRBV20-1 many TGCAGTGCTAGGGAAGACAGGGGGAACACCGGGGAGCTGTTTTTT CSAREDRGNTGELFF
TRBJ2-2 TRBD1 TRBV24-1 many TGTGCCACCAGTGACGTGACAGGGGAAGGCACCGGGGAGCTGTTTTTT CATSDVTGEGTGELFF
TRBJ2-5 TRBD1 TRBV7-9 few TGTGCCAGCGGCCCCCGGGACAGAGAAGAGACCCAGTACTTC CASGPRDREETQYF
TRBJ2-1 TRBD2 TRBV9 . TGTGCCAGCTCAGCTGAGGCTAGCGGGAGGCTTGAGCAGTTCTTC CASSAEASGRLEQFF
TRBJ2-2 . TRBV20-1 many TGCAGTGCTAGGGGATCAAGACGCGGGGAGCTGTTTTTT CSARGSRRGELFF
TRBJ2-6 . TRBV6-5 . TGTGCCAGCAGTTATGACCTAACCCCTGGGGCCAACGTCCTGACTTTC CASSYDLTPGANVLTF
TRBJ2-7 . TRBV12-3/TRBV12-4 . TGTGCCAGCAGTTTTTTTTCGAAGGGTGGCGAGCAGTACTTC CASSFFSKGGEQYF
TRBJ2-3 . TRBV3-1 few TGTGCCAGCAGCCAAGTCGCGGCGGGCACAGATACGCAGTATTTT CASSQVAAGTDTQYF
TRBJ2-3 . TRBV11-2 . TGTGCCAGCAGCTTATTCCGGGGACGTACAGATACGCAGTATTTT CASSLFRGRTDTQYF
TRBJ1-5 . TRBV30 few TGTGCCTGGAGTTTCGGGAATCAGCCCCAGCATTTT CAWSFGNQPQHF